This T cell receptor beta chain comes out of a study of Graves' ophthalmopathy and Graves' hyperthyroidism. At the level of the study: Researchers classed hyperthyroidism as stable given no ophthalmopathy within 18 months of follow-up. The study, taken as a whole, reports: Blood also harbored most expanded thyroid clonotypes above 0.001 frequency. Ophthalmopathy and stable hyperthyroidism were discriminated by a 13-signature model, with roughly 88% sensitivity and approximately 78% specificity.

The diagnosis combined clinical symptoms, thyroxine, TRAb, thyroid ultrasound and orbital computed tomography scans. As the template, RNA transcripts were used to amplify TCR beta CDR3 regions. Second-round multiplex PCR came after first-round RT-PCR with HTBI primers. One entry per CDR3 protein results from TCRdb running MiXCR on the multiplex PCR reads. This table has about 500,000 distinct CDR3 sequences, about 40% appearing once. Per the germline V gene, CDR1 is LNHDA and CDR2 is SQIVND (reference sequence). The CDR3 length is 15 residues. Trimming removed 6 bases from V and 0 bases from J, with 11 bases in between. The sample holds many counts of this clonotype. As yet, its antigen is unknown.

The sequenced sample consisted of peripheral blood or thyroid tissue (not recorded which). The V and J genes are TRBV19 and TRBJ1-4, with D unresolved. The sequence was obtained from an adult man with Graves' hyperthyroidism. The CDR3, as DNA: TGTGCCAGTAGGGATGACCGCGCAACTAATGAAAAACTGTTTTTT. It codes for CASRDDRATNEKLFF.